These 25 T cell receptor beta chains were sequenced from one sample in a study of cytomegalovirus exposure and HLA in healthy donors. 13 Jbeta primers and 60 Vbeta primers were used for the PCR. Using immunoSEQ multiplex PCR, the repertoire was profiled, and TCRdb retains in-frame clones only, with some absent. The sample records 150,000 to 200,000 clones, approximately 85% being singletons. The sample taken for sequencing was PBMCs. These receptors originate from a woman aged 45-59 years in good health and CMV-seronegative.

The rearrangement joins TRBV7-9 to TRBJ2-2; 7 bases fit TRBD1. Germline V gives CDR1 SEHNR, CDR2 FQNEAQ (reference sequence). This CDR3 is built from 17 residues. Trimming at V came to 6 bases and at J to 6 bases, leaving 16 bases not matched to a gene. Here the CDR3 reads CASRPQTGRLDSGELFF. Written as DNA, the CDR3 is TGTGCCAGCAGACCTCAGACAGGGCGCTTGGATTCCGGGGAGCTGTTTTTT.

The CDR3 region is CASSEFLAGGHEQYF. CDR3 sequence (DNA): TGCGCCAGCAGTGAGTTTCTAGCGGGAGGGCACGAGCAGTACTTC. The gene calls are TRBV10-1 and TRBJ2-7; the match to TRBD2 covers 12 bases. CDR1 and CDR2 from the germline V gene are WNHNN and SYGVQD (reference sequence). CDR3 length: 15 residues. Trimming at V came to 1 base and at J to 5 bases, leaving 3 bases not matched to a gene.

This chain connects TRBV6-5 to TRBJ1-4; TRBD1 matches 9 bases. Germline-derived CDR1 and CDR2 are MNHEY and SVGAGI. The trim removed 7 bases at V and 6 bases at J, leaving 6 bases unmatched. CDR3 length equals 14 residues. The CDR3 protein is CASKPGQGYEKLFF. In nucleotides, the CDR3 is TGTGCCAGCAAACCGGGACAGGGTTATGAAAAACTGTTTTTT.

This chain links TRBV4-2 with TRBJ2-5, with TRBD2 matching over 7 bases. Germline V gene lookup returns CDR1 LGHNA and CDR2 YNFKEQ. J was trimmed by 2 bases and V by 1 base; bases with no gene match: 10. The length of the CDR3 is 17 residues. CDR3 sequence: CASSQVAAGAQQETQYF. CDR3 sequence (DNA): TGTGCCAGCAGCCAAGTAGCCGCGGGAGCCCAACAAGAGACCCAGTACTTC.

As DNA, the CDR3 is TGTGCCAGCAGTCCCACAGGGAAAAGGAACGAGCAGTACTTC. It is translated as CASSPTGKRNEQYF. The rearrangement uses TRBV28 and TRBJ2-7; D is possibly TRBD1 (6 bases). Trimming cost V 5 bases and J 5 bases, with 16 bases left between them. Per germline, CDR1 MDHEN and CDR2 SYDVKM. The CDR3 covers 14 residues.

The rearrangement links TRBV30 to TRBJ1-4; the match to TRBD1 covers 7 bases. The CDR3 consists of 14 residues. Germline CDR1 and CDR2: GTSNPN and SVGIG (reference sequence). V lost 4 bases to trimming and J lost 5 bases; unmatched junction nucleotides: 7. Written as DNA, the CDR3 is TGTGCCTGGACCCCAGGGGGTCCAAATGAAAAACTGTTTTTT. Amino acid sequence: CAWTPGGPNEKLFF. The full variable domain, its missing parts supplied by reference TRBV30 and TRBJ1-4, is SQTIHQWPATLVQPVGSPLSLECTVEGTSNPNLYWYRQAAGRGLQLLFYSVGIGQISSEVPQNLSASRPQDRQFILSSKKLLLSDSGFYLCAWTPGGPNEKLFFGSGTQLSVL.

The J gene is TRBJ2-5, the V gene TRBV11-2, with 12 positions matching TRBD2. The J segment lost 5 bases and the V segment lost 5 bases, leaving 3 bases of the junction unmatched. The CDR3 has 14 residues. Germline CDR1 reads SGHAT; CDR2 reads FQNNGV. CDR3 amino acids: CASSLAGGQETQYF. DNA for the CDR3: TGTGCCAGCAGCCTAGCGGGAGGGCAGGAGACCCAGTACTTC.

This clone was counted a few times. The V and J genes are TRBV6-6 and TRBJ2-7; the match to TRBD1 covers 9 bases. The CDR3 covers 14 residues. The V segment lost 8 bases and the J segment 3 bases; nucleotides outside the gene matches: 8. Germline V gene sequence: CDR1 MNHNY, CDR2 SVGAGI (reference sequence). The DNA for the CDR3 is TGTGCCAGCGGACACCGGGACAGGGTCTACGAGCAGTACTTC. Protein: CASGHRDRVYEQYF.

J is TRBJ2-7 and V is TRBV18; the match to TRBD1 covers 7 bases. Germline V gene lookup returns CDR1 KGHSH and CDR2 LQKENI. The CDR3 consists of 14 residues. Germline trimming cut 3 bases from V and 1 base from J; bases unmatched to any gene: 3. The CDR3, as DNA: TGTGCCAGCTCACCGACAGGGTTATCCTACGAGCAGTACTTC. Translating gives CASSPTGLSYEQYF.

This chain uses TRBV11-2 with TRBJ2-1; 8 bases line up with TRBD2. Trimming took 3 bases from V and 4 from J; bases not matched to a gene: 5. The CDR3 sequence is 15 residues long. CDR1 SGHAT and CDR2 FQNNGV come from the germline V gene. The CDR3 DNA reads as TGTGCCAGCAGCTTTACTAGCGGACCTTACAATGAGCAGTTCTTC. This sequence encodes CASSFTSGPYNEQFF.

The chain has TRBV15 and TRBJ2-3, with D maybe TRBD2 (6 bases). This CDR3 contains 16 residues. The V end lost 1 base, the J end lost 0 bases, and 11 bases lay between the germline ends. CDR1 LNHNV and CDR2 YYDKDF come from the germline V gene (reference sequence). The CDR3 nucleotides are TGTGCCACCAGCAGAGGGGGCGGGGCCAGCACAGATACGCAGTATTTT. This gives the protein CATSRGGGASTDTQYF.

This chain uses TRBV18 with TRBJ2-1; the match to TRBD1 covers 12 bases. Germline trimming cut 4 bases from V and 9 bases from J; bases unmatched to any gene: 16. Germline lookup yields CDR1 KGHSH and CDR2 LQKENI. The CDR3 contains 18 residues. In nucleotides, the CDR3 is TGTGCCAGCTCACTTCAACCACCGGGACAGGGGGCTGTGGGTGAGCAGTTCTTC. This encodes CASSLQPPGQGAVGEQFF.

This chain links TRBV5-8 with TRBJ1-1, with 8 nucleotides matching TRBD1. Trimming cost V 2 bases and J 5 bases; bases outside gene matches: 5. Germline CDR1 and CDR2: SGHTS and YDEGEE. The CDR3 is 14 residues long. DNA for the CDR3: TGTGCCAGCAGCTTTGGACAGGGAGGGACTGAAGCTTTCTTT. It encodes CASSFGQGGTEAFF. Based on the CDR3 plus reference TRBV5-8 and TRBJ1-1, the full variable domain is EAGVTQSPTHLIKTRGQQATLRCSPISGHTSVYWYQQALGLGLQFLLWYDEGEERNRGNFPPRFSGRQFPNYSSELNVNALELEDSALYLCASSFGQGGTEAFFGQGTRLTVV.

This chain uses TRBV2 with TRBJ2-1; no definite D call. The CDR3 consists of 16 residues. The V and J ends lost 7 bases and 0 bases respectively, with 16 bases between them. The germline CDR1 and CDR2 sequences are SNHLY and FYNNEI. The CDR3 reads CASTRRALSSYNEQFF. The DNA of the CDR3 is TGTGCCAGCACCCGGAGAGCCCTCAGCTCCTACAATGAGCAGTTCTTC.

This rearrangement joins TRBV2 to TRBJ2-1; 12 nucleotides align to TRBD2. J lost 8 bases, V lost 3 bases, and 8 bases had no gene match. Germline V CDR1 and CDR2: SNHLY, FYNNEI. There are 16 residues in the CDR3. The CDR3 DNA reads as TGTGCCAGCAGTGAGACTAGCGGGGGACCCGTGGATGAGCAGTTCTTC. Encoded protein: CASSETSGGPVDEQFF.

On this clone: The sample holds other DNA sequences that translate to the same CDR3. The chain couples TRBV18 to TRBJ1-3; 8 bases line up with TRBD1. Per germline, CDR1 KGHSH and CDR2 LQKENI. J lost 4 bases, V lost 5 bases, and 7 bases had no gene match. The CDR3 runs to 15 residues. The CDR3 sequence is CASSSGQGAGNTIYF. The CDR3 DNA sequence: TGTGCCAGCTCATCAGGACAGGGTGCCGGAAACACCATATATTTT.

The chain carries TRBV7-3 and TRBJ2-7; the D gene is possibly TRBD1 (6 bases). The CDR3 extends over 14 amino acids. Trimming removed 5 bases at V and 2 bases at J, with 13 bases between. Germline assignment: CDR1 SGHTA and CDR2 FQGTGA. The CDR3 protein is CASSPQGSTYEQYF. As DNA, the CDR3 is TGTGCCAGCAGCCCCCAGGGGTCGACCTACGAGCAGTACTTC.

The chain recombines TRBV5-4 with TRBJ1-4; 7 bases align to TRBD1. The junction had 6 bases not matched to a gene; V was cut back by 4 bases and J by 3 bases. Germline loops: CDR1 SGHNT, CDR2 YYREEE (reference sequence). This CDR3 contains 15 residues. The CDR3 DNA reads TGTGCCAGCAGCCGATACCAGGGGGCTAATGAAAAACTGTTTTTT. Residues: CASSRYQGANEKLFF. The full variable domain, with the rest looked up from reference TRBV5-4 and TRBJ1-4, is ETGVTQSPTHLIKTRGQQVTLRCSSQSGHNTVSWYQQALGQGPQFIFQYYREEENGRGNFPPRFSGLQFPNYSSELNVNALELDDSALYLCASSRYQGANEKLFFGSGTQLSVL.

DNA of the CDR3: TGTGCCAGCAGTTTGGGGCACTATAGCAATCAGCCCCAGCATTTT. The encoded protein is CASSLGHYSNQPQHF. The chain recombines TRBV28 with TRBJ1-5, with TRBD1 as a possible D gene (5 bases). Per the germline V gene, CDR1 is MDHEN and CDR2 is SYDVKM. CDR3 length equals 15 residues. V was cut by 3 bases and J by 0 bases, with 9 bases left in between.

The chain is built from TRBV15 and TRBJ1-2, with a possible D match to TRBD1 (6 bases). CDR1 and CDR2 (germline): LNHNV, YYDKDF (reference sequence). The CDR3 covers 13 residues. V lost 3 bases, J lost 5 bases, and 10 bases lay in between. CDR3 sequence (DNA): TGTGCCACCAGCAGGGACAGCCAATATGGCTACACCTTC. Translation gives CATSRDSQYGYTF.

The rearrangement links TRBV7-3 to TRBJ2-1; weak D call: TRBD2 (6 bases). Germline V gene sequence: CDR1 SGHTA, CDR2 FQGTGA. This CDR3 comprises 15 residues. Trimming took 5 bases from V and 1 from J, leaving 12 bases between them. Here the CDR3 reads CASSVRRESYNEQFF. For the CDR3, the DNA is TGTGCCAGCAGCGTACGCCGGGAGTCCTACAATGAGCAGTTCTTC.

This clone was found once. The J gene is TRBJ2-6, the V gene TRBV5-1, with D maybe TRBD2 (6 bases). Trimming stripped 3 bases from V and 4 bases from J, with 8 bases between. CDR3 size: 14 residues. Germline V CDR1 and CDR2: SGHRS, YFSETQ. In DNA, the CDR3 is TGCGCCAGCAGCTCCGCGGGGGGGGCCAACGTCCTGACTTTC. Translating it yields CASSSAGGANVLTF.

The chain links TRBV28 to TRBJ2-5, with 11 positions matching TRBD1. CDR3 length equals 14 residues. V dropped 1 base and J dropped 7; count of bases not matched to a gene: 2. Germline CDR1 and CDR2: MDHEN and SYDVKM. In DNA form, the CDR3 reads TGTGCCAGCAGTTTATTAGGGACAGGGGGGACCCAGTACTTC. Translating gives CASSLLGTGGTQYF.

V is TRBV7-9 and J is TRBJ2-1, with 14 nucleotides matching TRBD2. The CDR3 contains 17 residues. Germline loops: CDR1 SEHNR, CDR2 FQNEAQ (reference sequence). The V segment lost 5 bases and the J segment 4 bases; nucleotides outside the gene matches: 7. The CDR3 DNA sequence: TGTGCCAGCAGCCCGGGGACTAGCGGGAGTGATTACAATGAGCAGTTCTTC. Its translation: CASSPGTSGSDYNEQFF.

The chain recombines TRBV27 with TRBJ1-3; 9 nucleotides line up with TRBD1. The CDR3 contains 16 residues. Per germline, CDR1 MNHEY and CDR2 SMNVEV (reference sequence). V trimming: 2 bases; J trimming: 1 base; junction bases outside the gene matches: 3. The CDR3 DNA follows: TGTGCCAGCAGTTTAGGCGGGACAGGGTCTGGAAACACCATATATTTT. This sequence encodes CASSLGGTGSGNTIYF.